The clone carrying this T cell receptor (beta chain) was seen just once. Its antigen is as yet unknown. This record belongs to a study of shared clonotypes between healthy human individuals. The ends were cut back, 4 bases at V and 3 bases at J, with 15 bases in the middle. CDR3 length: 15 residues. Germline assignment: CDR1 LNHDA and CDR2 SQIVND (reference sequence). Broader study findings: At large depth, rarefaction still showed sorted-subset sequencing to be incomplete. Shared clonotypes across all four donors exceeded non-shared ones in generation probability. The sampled material consisted only of blood, and tissue repertoires are likely to differ.

TCRdb's table, derived via immunoSEQ multiplex PCR, lists solely in-frame clones and lacks some. The sample contains around 2.5 million clones, roughly 93% of which appear only once. The TCR was taken from a young man in good health. Some clones in this sample may be carry-over from other donors' samples. Material: naive CD4+ T cells from PBMCs. Described subset: CD45RA+ positively selected. The rearrangement links TRBV19 to TRBJ1-1; the D is unclear. The CDR3 DNA reads TGTGCCAGTAGTACCCCTGGACGACTCGACACTGAAGCTTTCTTT. Translating gives CASSTPGRLDTEAFF. The full variable domain, with the rest looked up from reference TRBV19 and TRBJ1-1, is DGGITQSPKYLFRKEGQNVTLSCEQNLNHDAMYWYRQDPGQGLRLIYYSQIVNDFQKGDIAEGYSVSREKKESFPLTVTSAQKNPTAFYLCASSTPGRLDTEAFFGQGTRLTVV.